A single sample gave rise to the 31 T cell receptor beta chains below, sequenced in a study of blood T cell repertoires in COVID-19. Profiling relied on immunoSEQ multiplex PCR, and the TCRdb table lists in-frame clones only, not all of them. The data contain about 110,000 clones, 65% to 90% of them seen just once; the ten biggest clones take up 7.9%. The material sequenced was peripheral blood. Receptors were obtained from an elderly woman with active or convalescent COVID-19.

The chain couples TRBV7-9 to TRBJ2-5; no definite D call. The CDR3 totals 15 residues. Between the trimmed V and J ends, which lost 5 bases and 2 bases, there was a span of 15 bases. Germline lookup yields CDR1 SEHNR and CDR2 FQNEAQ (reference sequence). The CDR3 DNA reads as TGTGCCAGCAGCCCCAAGAGGCGGCTACAAGAGACCCAGTACTTC. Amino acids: CASSPKRRLQETQYF. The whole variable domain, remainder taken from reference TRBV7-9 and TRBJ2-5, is DTGVSQNPRHKITKRGQNVTFRCDPISEHNRLYWYRQTLGQGPEFLTYFQNEAQLEKSRLLSDRFSAERPKGSFSTLEIQRTEQGDSAMYLCASSPKRRLQETQYFGPGTRLLVL.

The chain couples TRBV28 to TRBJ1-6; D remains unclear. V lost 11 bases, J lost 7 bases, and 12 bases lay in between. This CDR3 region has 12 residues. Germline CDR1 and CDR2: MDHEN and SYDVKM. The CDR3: CAHGVGNSPLHF. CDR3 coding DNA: TGTGCCCACGGGGTGGGAAATTCACCCCTCCACTTT.

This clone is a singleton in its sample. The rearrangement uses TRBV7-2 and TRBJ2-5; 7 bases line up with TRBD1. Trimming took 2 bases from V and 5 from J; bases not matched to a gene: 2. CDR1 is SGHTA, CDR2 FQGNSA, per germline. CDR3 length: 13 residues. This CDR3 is CASSLSRGETQYF. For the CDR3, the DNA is TGTGCCAGCAGCTTAAGCAGGGGGGAGACCCAGTACTTC.

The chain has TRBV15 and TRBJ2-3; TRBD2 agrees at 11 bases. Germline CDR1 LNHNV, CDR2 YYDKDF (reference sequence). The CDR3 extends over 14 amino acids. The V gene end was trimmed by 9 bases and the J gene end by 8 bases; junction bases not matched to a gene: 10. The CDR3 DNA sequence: TGTGCCACGACACCGACTAGCGGGATGGGTACGCAGTATTTT. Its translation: CATTPTSGMGTQYF. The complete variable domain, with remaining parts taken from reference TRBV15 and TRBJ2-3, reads DAMVIQNPRYQVTQFGKPVTLSCSQTLNHNVMYWYQQKSSQAPKLLFHYYDKDFNNEADTPDNFQSRRPNTSFCFLDIRSPGLGDTAMYLCATTPTSGMGTQYFGPGTRLTVL.

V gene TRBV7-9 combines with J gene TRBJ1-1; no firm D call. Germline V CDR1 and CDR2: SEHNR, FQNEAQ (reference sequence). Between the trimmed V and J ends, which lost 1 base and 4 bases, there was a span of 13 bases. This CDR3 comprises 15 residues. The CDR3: CASSLDGGESTEAFF. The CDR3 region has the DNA TGTGCCAGCAGCTTAGATGGCGGGGAAAGCACTGAAGCTTTCTTT.

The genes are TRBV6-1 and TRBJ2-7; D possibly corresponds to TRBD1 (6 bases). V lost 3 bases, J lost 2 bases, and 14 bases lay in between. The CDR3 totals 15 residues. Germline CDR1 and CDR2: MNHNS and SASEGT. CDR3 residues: CASSEIGQIPYEQYF. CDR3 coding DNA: TGTGCCAGCAGTGAGATAGGACAGATACCCTACGAGCAGTACTTC.

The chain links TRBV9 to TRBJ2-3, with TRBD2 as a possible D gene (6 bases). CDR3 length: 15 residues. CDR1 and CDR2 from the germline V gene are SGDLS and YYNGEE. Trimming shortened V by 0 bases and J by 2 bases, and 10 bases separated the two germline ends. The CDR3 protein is CASSVVAGLTDTQYF. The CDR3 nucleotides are TGTGCCAGCAGCGTAGTTGCGGGGCTCACAGATACGCAGTATTTT.

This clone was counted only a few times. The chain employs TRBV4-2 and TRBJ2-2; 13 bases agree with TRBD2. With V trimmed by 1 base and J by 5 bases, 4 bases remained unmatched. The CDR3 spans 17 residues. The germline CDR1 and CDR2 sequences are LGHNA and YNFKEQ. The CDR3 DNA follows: TGTGCCAGCAGCCAAGGACTAGCGGGAGGTAAAACCGGGGAGCTGTTTTTT. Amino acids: CASSQGLAGGKTGELFF.

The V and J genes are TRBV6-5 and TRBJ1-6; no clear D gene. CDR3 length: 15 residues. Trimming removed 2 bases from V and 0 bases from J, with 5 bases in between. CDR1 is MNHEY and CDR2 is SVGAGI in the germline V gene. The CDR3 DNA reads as TGTGCCAGCAGTTACGAGTACTCCTATAATTCACCCCTCCACTTT. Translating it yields CASSYEYSYNSPLHF.

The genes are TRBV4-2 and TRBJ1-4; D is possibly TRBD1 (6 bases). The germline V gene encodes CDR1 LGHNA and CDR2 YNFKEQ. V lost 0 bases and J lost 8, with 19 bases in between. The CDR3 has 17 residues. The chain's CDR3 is CASSQDPDSSEREKLFF. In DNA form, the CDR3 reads TGTGCCAGCAGCCAAGATCCGGACAGTTCGGAGAGGGAAAAACTGTTTTTT.

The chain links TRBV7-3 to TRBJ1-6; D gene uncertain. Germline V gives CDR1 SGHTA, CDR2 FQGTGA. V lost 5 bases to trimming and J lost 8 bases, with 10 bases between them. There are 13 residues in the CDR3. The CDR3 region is CASSPVVYSPLHF. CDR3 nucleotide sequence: TGTGCCAGCAGCCCGGTTGTGTATTCACCCCTCCACTTT.

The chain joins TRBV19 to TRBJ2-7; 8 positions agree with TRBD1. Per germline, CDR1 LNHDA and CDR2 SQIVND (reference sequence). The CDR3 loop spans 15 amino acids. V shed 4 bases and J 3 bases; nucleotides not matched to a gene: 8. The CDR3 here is CASSSRTGRLYEQYF. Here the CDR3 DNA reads TGTGCCAGTAGTAGCAGGACAGGGCGGCTCTACGAGCAGTACTTC.

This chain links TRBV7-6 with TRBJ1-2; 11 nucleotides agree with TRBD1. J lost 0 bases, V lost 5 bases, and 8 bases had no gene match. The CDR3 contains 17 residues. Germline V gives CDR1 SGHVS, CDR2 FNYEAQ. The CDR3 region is CASSIGQGAQANYGYTF. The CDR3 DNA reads TGTGCCAGCAGCATCGGACAGGGGGCCCAAGCTAACTATGGCTACACCTTC.

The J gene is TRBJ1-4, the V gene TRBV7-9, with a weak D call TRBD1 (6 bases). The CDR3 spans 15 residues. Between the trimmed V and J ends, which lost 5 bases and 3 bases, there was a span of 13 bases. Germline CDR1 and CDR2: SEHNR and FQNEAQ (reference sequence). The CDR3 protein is CASSPDSSPNEKLFF. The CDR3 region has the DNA TGTGCCAGCAGCCCGGACAGCTCACCTAATGAAAAACTGTTTTTT.

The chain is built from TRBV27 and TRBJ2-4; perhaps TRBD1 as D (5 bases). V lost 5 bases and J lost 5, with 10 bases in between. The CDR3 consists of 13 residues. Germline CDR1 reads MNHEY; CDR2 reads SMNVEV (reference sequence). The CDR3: CASSERGQNIQYF. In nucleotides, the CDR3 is TGTGCCAGCAGTGAAAGGGGTCAAAACATTCAGTACTTC.

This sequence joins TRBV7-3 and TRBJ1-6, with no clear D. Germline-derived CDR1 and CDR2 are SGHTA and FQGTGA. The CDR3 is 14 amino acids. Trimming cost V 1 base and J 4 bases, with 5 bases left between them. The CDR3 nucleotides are TGTGCCAGCAGCTTAAGGCAGTATAATTCACCCCTCCACTTT. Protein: CASSLRQYNSPLHF.

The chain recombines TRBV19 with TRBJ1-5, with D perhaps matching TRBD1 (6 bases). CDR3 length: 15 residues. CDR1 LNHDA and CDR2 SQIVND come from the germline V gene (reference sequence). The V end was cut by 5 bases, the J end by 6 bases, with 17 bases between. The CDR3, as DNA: TGTGCCAGTAGTCGGACAGCAACCTCGAGTCAGCCCCAGCATTTT. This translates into CASSRTATSSQPQHF.

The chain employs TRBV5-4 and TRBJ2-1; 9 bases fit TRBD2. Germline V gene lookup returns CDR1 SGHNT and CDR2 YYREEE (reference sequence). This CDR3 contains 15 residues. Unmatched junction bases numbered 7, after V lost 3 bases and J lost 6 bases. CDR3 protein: CASSSPGTSSNEQFF. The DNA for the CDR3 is TGTGCCAGCAGCTCTCCCGGGACTAGCAGCAATGAGCAGTTCTTC.

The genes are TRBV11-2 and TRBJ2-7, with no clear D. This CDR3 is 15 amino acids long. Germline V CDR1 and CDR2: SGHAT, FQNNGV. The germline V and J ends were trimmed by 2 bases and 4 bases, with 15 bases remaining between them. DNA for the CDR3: TGTGCCAGCAGCTTAACTGATTCAACCCTATACGAGCAGTACTTC. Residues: CASSLTDSTLYEQYF.

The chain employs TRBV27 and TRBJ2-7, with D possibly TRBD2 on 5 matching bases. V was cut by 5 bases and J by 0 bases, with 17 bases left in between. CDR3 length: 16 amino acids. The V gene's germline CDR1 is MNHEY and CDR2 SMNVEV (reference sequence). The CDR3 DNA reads TGTGCCAGCAGTCCTCGACCGCCAGCGGTCTCCTACGAGCAGTACTTC. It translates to CASSPRPPAVSYEQYF.

Here the CDR3 DNA reads TGTGCCAGCCGCGGGGGGGCCGGCACAGATACGCAGTATTTT. It is translated as CASRGGAGTDTQYF. The chain employs TRBV6-5 and TRBJ2-3, with 9 nucleotides matching TRBD2. The germline V gene encodes CDR1 MNHEY and CDR2 SVGAGI. The CDR3 covers 14 residues. With 8 bases clipped from V and 1 base from J, the junction kept 4 bases outside the gene matches.

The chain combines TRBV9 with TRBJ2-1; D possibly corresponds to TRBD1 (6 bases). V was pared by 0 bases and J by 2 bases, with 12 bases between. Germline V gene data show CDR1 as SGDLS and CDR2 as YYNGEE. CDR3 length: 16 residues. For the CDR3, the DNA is TGTGCCAGCAGCGTAGAATACAGGGAACCCTACAATGAGCAGTTCTTC. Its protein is CASSVEYREPYNEQFF.

CDR3 sequence (DNA): TGCGCCAGCAGCTTGGGACAGCCCGCTGGAAACACCATATATTTT. The encoded protein is CASSLGQPAGNTIYF. V gene TRBV5-1 combines with J gene TRBJ1-3; TRBD1 is a possible D gene (5 bases). The CDR3 contains 15 residues. CDR1 SGHRS and CDR2 YFSETQ come from the germline V gene. Trimming shortened V by 0 bases and J by 2 bases, and 9 bases separated the two germline ends.

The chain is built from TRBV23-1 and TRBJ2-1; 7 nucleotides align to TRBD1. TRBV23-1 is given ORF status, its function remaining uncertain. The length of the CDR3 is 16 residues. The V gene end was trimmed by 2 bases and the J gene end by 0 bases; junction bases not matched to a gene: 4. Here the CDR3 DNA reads TGCGCCAGCAGTCAAGTCCGGACAGGCTCCTACAATGAGCAGTTCTTC. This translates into CASSQVRTGSYNEQFF.

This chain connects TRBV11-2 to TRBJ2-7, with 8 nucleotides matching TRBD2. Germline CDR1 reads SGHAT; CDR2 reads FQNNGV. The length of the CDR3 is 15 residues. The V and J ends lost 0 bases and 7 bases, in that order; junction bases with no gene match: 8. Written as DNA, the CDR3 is TGTGCCAGCAGCTTAGATCCGGGAGGGCCATGGGAGCAGTACTTC. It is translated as CASSLDPGGPWEQYF.

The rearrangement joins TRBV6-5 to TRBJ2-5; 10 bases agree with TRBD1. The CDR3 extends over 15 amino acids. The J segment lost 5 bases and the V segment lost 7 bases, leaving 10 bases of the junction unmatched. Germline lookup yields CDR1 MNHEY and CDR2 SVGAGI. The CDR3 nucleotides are TGTGCCAGCAACGACAGGGGGCGAGGAAGTGAGACCCAGTACTTC. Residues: CASNDRGRGSETQYF.

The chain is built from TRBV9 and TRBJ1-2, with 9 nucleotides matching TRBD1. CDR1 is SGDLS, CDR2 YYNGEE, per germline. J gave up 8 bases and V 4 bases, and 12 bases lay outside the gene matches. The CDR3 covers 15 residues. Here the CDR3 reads CASSPNSGTGSGYTF. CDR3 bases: TGTGCCAGCAGCCCTAATTCCGGGACAGGGAGCGGCTACACCTTC.

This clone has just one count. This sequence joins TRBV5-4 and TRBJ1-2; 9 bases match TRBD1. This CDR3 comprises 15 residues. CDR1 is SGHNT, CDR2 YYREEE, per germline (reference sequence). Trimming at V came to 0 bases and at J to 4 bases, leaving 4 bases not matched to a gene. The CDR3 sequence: CASSLGTGDRYGYTF. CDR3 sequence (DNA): TGTGCCAGCAGCTTGGGGACAGGGGACCGCTATGGCTACACCTTC.

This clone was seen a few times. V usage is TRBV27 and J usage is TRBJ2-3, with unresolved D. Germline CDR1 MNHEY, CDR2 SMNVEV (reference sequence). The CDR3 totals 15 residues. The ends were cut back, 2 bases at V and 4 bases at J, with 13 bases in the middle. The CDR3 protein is CASSLGVNLADTQYF. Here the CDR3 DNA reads TGTGCCAGCAGTTTAGGAGTAAACCTCGCAGATACGCAGTATTTT.

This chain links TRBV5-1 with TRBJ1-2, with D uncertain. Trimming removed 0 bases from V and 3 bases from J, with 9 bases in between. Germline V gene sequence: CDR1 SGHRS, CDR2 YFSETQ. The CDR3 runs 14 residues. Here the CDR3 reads CASSLGTADYGYTF. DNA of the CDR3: TGCGCCAGCAGCTTGGGTACCGCGGACTATGGCTACACCTTC.

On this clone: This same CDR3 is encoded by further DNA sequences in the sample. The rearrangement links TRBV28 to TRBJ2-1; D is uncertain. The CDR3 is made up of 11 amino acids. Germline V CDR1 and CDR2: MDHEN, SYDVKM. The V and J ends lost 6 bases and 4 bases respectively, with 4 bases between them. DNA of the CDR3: TGTGCCAGCAGCCCTTACAATGAGCAGTTCTTC. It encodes CASSPYNEQFF.